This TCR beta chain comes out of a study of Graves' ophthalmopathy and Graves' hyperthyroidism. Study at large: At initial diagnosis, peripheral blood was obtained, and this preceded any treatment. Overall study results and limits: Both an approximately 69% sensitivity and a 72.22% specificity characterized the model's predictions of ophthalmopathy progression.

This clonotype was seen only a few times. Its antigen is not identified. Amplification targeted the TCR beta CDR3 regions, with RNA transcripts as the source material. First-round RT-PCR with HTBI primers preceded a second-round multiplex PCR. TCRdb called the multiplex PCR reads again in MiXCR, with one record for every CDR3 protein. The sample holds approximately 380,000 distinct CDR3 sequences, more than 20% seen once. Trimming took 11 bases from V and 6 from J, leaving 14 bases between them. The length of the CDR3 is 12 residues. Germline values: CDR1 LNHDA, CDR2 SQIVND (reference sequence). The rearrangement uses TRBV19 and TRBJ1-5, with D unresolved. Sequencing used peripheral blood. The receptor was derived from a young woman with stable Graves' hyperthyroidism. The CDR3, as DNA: TGTGCCTCCGGGAGGCCGACTCAGCCCCAGCATTTT. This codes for CASGRPTQPQHF.